These 6 T cell receptor beta chains were sequenced from one sample in a study of shared clonotypes between healthy human individuals. Generated by immunoSEQ multiplex PCR, the TCRdb table keeps only in-frame clones and is missing some. The data contain hundreds of thousands of clones, roughly 79% of them singletons. The specimen sequenced was PBMCs. The receptors stem from a woman in her thirties or forties in good health. Some clones in this sample may be carry-over from other donors' samples.

This chain joins TRBV27 and TRBJ2-7; TRBD2 agrees at 10 bases. Germline loops: CDR1 MNHEY, CDR2 SMNVEV (reference sequence). J gave up 6 bases and V 6 bases, and 8 bases lay outside the gene matches. The CDR3 covers 14 residues. CDR3 coding DNA: TGTGCCAGCAGAAGGAGCGGGAGGGACGGCGAGCAGTACTTC. The encoded protein is CASRRSGRDGEQYF.

J is TRBJ1-4 and V is TRBV30; the D is unclear. The CDR3 runs to 15 residues. Germline CDR1 GTSNPN, CDR2 SVGIG (reference sequence). With 3 bases removed from V and 3 bases from J, the gap between germline ends came to 14 bases. The CDR3 reads CAWRALSISNEKLFF. CDR3 DNA sequence: TGTGCCTGGAGGGCCCTAAGCATCTCTAATGAAAAACTGTTTTTT.

This clone was seen only a few times. The V gene is TRBV28, the J gene TRBJ1-4; 8 bases line up with TRBD1. Germline assignment: CDR1 MDHEN and CDR2 SYDVKM. V shed 4 bases, J shed 7 bases, and the junction held 8 bases outside the gene matches. This CDR3 has 15 amino acids. CDR3 sequence reads: CASSSNLGTGEKLFF. In nucleotides, the CDR3 is TGTGCCAGCAGTTCCAACCTGGGGACAGGTGAAAAACTGTTTTTT.

The chain combines TRBV18 with TRBJ1-4; tentatively, D is TRBD1 (5 bases). Trimming removed 3 bases from V and 5 bases from J, with 16 bases in between. The V gene's germline CDR1 is KGHSH and CDR2 LQKENI. The CDR3 runs 16 residues. The CDR3, as DNA: TGTGCCAGCTCACCGGGGCAGCCCGTCGGCAATGAAAAACTGTTTTTT. It translates to CASSPGQPVGNEKLFF.

This clone occurred once. This sequence is one base from a far larger clone and is likely a read error. This chain connects TRBV4-2 to TRBJ2-2, with a possible D match to TRBD1 (6 bases). Germline loops: CDR1 LGHNA, CDR2 YNFKEQ. CDR3 length: 15 amino acids. The CDR3 sequence is CASSASGQNIGELFF. Written as DNA, the CDR3 is TGTGCCAGCAGCGCATCAGGACAGAACATCGGGGAGCTGTTTTTT.

V gene TRBV7-3 combines with J gene TRBJ2-1; 11 bases map to TRBD2. J was trimmed by 4 bases and V by 3 bases; bases with no gene match: 8. The CDR3 has 17 amino acids. Germline CDR1 SGHTA, CDR2 FQGTGA. CDR3 amino acids: CASSFSGLAGGYNEQFF. In nucleotides, the CDR3 is TGTGCCAGCAGCTTTTCGGGGCTAGCGGGAGGTTACAATGAGCAGTTCTTC.